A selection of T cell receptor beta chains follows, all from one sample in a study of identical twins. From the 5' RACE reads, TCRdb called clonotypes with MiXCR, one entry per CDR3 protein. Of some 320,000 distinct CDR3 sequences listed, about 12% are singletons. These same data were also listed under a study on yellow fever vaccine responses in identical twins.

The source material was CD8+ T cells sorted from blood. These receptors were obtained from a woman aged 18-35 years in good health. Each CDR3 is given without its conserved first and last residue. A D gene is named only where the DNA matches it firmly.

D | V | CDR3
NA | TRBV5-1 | ASSSGLLAPQETQY
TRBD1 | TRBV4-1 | ASRGAGTGEPPLH
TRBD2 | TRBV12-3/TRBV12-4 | ASSSGGSGETQY
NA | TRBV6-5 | ASSYSGGAGADTQY
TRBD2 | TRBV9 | ASSVGGGADTQY
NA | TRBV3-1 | ASSQGRYSNQPQH
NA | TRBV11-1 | ASSSLAPAWRYWETQY
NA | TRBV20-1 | SGLDGIQY
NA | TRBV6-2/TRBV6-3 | ASSYTRQDTEAF
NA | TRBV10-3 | AISEGEDRANSPLH
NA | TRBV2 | ASPNSPRRTGEAF
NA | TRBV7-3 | ASSLRIVRPEYSTDTQY
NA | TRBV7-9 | ASSLQGIADTQY
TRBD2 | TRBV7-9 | ASSLAGGDLDEQF
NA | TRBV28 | ASSLAALRYSNQPQH
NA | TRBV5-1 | ASSLMWENTGELF
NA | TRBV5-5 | ASSLEYQETQY
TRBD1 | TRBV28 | ASSIRDSSYHYNEQF
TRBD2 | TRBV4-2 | ASSQASGGRLADTQY
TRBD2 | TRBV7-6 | ASSPRVLAGSADTQY
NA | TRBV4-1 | ASSQDKDSLNSNQPQH
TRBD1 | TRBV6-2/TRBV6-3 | ASSARDSHTDTQY
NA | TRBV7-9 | ASSLTDIQKTQY
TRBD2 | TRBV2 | ASKRLAGVLRLGSEQF
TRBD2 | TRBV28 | ASNLAGYYEQY
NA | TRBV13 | ASSPGRFGEAF
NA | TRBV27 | ASSLYGGASGANVLT
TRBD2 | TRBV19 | ASSPSTSAPSTDTQY
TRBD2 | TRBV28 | ASSFRYPMTSGRAEKSYEQY
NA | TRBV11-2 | ASSLAGEAF
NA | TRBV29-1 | SVDEAGANTEAF
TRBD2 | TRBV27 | ASRLSGRGNEQF
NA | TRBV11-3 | ASSLKISGDYEQY
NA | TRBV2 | ASLTGTDTQY
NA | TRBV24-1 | ATSDPGPRGEQY
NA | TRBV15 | ATSSSGTSTDTQY
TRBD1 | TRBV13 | ASSSGTDTEAF
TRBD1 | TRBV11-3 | ASSSGQGVYGYT
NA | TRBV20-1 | SARVWDGGTDTQY
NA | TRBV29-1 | SVVKNIQY
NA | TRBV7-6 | ASSLVSDGTDTQY
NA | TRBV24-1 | ATMGRARNEQF
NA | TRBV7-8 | ASSLGADQETQY
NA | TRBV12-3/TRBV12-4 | ASSFGPMSSYEQY
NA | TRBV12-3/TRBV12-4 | AGLSGNTIY
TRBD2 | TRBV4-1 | ASSQAGTSGKPIDEQF